Listed here is a single TCR beta chain. Its antigen is unknown. Per-nucleotide qualities are absent, and no much larger clonotype sits a single base away. The cohort comprised under 700 healthy bone marrow donors. At the time of sampling, all cohort members were nominally healthy, though unrecorded immune exposures were likely present. The donor was CMV seropositive and belonged to the group of about 290 seropositive cohort members. Every donor gave a peripheral blood sample, and the peripheral blood mononuclear cells from that sample were used for TCR beta sequencing. Genomic DNA extraction from the blood cell samples was performed with the Qiagen DNeasy Blood Extraction Kit. This sample was included in a study of cytomegalovirus exposure and HLA in healthy donors (dated by TCRdb to the late 2010s). Turning to the overall study: In an earlier analysis of 587 of the donors, roughly 300 Gb of sequence data and 95 million to 130 million unique TCR beta sequences from 180 million or so T cells were reported. An early release that covered roughly 600 HLA-typed donors contained around 300 gigabases of sequencing data and about 93 million unique TCR sequences. Of the approximately 400 genotyped donors, 80% to 90% were placed in the genetic ancestry cluster associated with self-reported Caucasian donors. The study aimed to test whether cataloging public T cell receptors could reveal signatures of past pathogen exposure. The study profiled the T cell repertoires of 550 to 700 subjects by immunosequencing and related them to cytomegalovirus serostatus. In addition to the first cohort of 666 subjects, a separate validation cohort of 130 or so different subjects was used. To predict cytomegalovirus infection status, the study combined high-throughput TCR immunosequencing, statistical association of individual TCRs with disease status, and machine learning. A later analysis re-analyzed previously published TCR beta repertoires from about 600 donors and added high-resolution HLA genotyping to study TCR occurrence patterns. The later analysis used no new phenotypic data to find candidate immune exposures, relying instead on TCR beta sequences and their occurrence across donors. In an earlier analysis of roughly 540 of the donors, high-throughput TCR beta sequencing was used to judge whether each TCR beta V gene segment behaved as functional or pseudogenic. Donor age, sex, ethnicity and CMV serostatus were compiled alongside the repertoire data. Genome-wide SNP genotypes for about 65% of the 666 donors were used in a later genetic analysis, which treated that subset as a discovery cohort. Every discovery cohort repertoire had been produced on one sequencing platform. Class I and class II HLA loci were covered by the typing at four-digit resolution. Typing coverage varied by locus: roughly 629-640 donors for A, B, C, DRB1 and DQB1; roughly 560 for DQA1; around 610 for DPA1; roughly 450 for DPB1. A handful of DR-DQ haplotypes were treated as single units for association and clustering because of strong linkage in the cohort. Among roughly 400 genotyped donors of the cohort, an average of roughly 230,000 unique TCR beta nucleotide sequences was sequenced per donor, of which about 19% were non-productive.

Libraries were built with the immunoSEQ multiplex PCR assay. A mixture of 60 forward primers for TCR Vbeta segments and 13 reverse primers for TCR Jbeta segments was used in the multiplex PCR. Amplification of the CDR3 region of rearranged TCR beta genes was performed with a multiplex PCR assay on genomic DNA. On the Illumina HiSeq System, the amplified TCR beta libraries were sequenced as 87-base-pair reads. On the study's bioinformatics: Across the 600 to 700 repertoires, a later analysis counted some 81 million unique TCR beta chains, some 11 million of which were shared by at least two donors. A nearest-neighbor algorithm error-corrected the raw reads and collapsed the reads into unique sequences, merging closely related sequences to remove PCR and sequencing errors. Alignment of CDR3 sequences to IMGT reference sequences was used to assign V, D and J gene segments. For a sequence to be retained, at least a six-nucleotide match to both a V gene segment and a J gene segment was required. Rearrangements were classified as productive when the CDR3 lacked stop codons and remained in frame with V and J, and all other rearrangements were classified as non-productive. Following IMGT convention, CDR3 was defined as the stretch from the second conserved V-encoded cysteine up to the conserved J-encoded phenylalanine. In an earlier analysis of roughly 610 of the donors, sequences lacking an unambiguous match to a single V gene segment were excluded. An earlier analysis of approximately 590 of the donors called V segments functional above 56.7% productive rearrangements and segregating when the between-donor standard deviation exceeded 5%. A statistical classification framework was built for diagnosing cytomegalovirus status from the catalog of TCR beta chain sequences. A later analysis assigned V and J genes by comparing TCR nucleotide sequences with IMGT/GENE-DB human TR gene sequences. Using the TCRdist pipeline, a later analysis assigned CDR3 sequences along with most-parsimonious VDJ recombination scenarios. In a later analysis, every TCR beta chain was defined by the combination of its CDR3 amino acid sequence and its V-gene family, and reads without a unique V-gene family were dropped. In a later analysis, nearly 600 highly shared, low-generation-probability nucleotide sequences were removed to address suspected cross-contamination and a sequencing artifact. In a later analysis, a clonal expansion index for each public chain was calculated from normalized within-repertoire ranks of inferred template counts. Generation probabilities in a later analysis came from a VDJ recombination model fitted to out-of-frame rearrangements, and those results were checked against IGoR. In a later analysis, TCR-TCR, TCR-HLA and TCR-CMV co-occurrence was scored with hypergeometric tests, and a repertoire-size bias correction was applied to TCR pairs. To estimate false discovery rates, a later analysis permuted the HLA or CMV assignments 20 times. A later analysis grouped co-occurring TCRs with DBSCAN, adding TCRdist sequence similarity when clustering within HLA-allele-positive subsets. Co-occurrence clustering excluded repertoires with fewer than 30,000 or more than 120,000 public chains, plus five with anomalous nucleotide sharing. TCRdb obtained this table from immuneACCESS and retained in-frame rearrangements with V and J assigned. These tables miss some clones; where compared with another copy, unresolved V genes account for less than half of the shortfall, and the remainder is unexplained. Clone size and the V and J calls come from that table; the DNA yielded D and trimming. In all, the sample holds fewer than 200,000 clones, and approximately 71% of those were seen once. About 5% of the sample comes from the top ten.

The paper as a whole reports these results and caveats: A cluster of highly shared sequence variants was judged likely to represent a technical artifact of the sequencing pipeline. The presence/absence analyses assumed that sequencing depth was roughly uniform across donors, and that assumption may not be true. An association between a missense DCLRE1C variant and V-gene and J-gene trimming of TCR beta chains was found in a later genetic analysis and replicated in an independent cohort. At a false discovery rate of 0.05, a later analysis linked roughly 17,000 TCR beta sequences to specific HLA alleles. The authors suggested that the approach could potentially be generalized to other disease states and immunological phenotypes. Because counts were too low, more than 15 rarely observed V segments, including chromosome 9 orphons, were left out of the earlier analysis of about 500 of the donors. In vitro tests confirmed that three of the cytomegalovirus-associated TCR beta chains recognize cytomegalovirus antigens. Some IMGT-functional V segments, including TRBV6-2 and TRBV6-3, could not be told apart with the 87-base-pair reads, so those segments were excluded. A later analysis found that most CMV-associated TCR beta chains appeared HLA-restricted, with HLA associations seemingly driven largely by CMV exposure. According to a later analysis, TCR association rates differed among HLA loci, with DRB1 alleles showing the most associated TCRs and HLA-C alleles showing the fewest. In this cohort, only TCR beta chains were sequenced, and detectable features were limited by the absence of alpha or paired-chain data. Across donors, most TCR sequences were observed very rarely, whereas some public TCRs were present in many individuals. In an earlier analysis of some 640 of the donors, most TCR beta V segments were observed in productive rearrangements about 87% or about 30% of the time, broadly matching IMGT annotations. Because HLA typing was missing for some donors at each locus, association tests included only the typed subset. In the study, approximately 160 TCR beta chains were listed as associated with cytomegalovirus. A further reported finding was that TCR beta sequences accurately predicted the HLA-A and HLA-B alleles for most subjects in the first cohort. A later analysis found that HLA-associated TCR beta chains were more clonally expanded and had lower generation probabilities than equally common non-associated chains. The classifier was reported to diagnose cytomegalovirus status with high specificity and sensitivity in both the original and validation cohorts. When HLA alleles, especially DR and DQ, strongly co-occurred, TCR associations were difficult to assign to individual alleles. For the cohort, immune exposure information was limited to CMV serostatus. Linkage disequilibrium might explain the correlated functional status among segregating V segments, but an unknown experimental factor could not be ruled out. In a later analysis, several top co-occurrence clusters were reported to appear linked to parvovirus B19, influenza, CMV and Epstein-Barr virus. Compared with the roughly 700-donor mean, donors in an Asian-associated ancestry cluster had fewer N-insertions in productive TCRs, according to a later genetic analysis.

The CDR3 covers 14 residues, taking in both the cysteine and the phenylalanine. The only DNA kept is the CDR3, 42 bases in frame from the first base. CDR1 and CDR2 were assigned from the germline V gene (reference sequence) as LNHNV and YYDKDF. Clipping removes 4 bases from V and 9 bases from J, with 4 as the unmatched junction base count. This TCR came from a woman younger than 30 in good health and CMV-seropositive. Sequencing was performed on PBMCs. The V gene is TRBV15 and the J gene is TRBJ2-1; 12 bases in the middle match TRBD2. The CDR3 loop reads CATSNILAGGEQFF. The DNA sequence is TGTGCCACCAGCAATATACTAGCGGGGGGTGAGCAGTTCTTC.